This T cell receptor (beta chain) was identified during a study of cytomegalovirus exposure and HLA in healthy donors. Concerning this clone itself: Antigen specificity is unknown.

General study findings and limits: Most sequenced TCRs were rare (though some public TCRs occurred in many donors). The finding came from a later analysis; first-cohort TCR clusters tended to co-occur in the 95 to 150 validation repertoires. Reported results showed that the classifier diagnosed cytomegalovirus status with high specificity and sensitivity.

The data were produced by immunoSEQ multiplex PCR, yet TCRdb's version contains in-frame clones alone and is incomplete. The sample yields roughly 60,000 clones, around 96% seen once. Sequencing used PBMCs. The clonotype originates from a man aged 18 to 35 in good health and CMV-seronegative.

As DNA, the CDR3 is TGTGCCAGTACCCGGGGACAGGGGCTGATCTATGGCTACACCTTC. Its translation is CASTRGQGLIYGYTF. The rearrangement links TRBV19 to TRBJ1-2, with TRBD1 matching 10 bases. J was trimmed by 4 bases and V by 7 bases; bases with no gene match: 9. The CDR3 consists of 15 residues. From germline, CDR1 is LNHDA and CDR2 SQIVND (reference sequence).